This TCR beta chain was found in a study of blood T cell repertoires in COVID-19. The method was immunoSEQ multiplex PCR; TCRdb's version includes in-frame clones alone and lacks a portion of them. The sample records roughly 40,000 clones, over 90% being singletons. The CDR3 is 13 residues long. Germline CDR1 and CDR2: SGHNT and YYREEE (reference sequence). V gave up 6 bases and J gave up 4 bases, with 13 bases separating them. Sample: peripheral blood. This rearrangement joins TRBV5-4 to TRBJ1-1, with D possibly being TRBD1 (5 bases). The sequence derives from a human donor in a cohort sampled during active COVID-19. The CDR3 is CASIRWGGTEAFF. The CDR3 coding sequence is TGTGCCAGCATAAGATGGGGGGGCACTGAAGCTTTCTTT.